The following is a T cell receptor beta chain sequence with its context. At the DNA level, this CDR3 is encoded by other sequences in the same sample as well. Study members were between roughly 18 and 100 years old and lived in some 26 US regions. In the original analysis: Researchers report that nucleated cell counts were estimated from reference gene primer amplification. Libraries were prepared by immunoSEQ multiplex PCR; TCRdb keeps only in-frame clonotypes and omits some of them. The DNA was the basis for D and trimming; V, J and clone size are from that table. The sample lists approximately 200,000 clones; about four fifths were seen once. This specimen comes from a study of blood T cell repertoires in COVID-19. Study-wide background: PBMCs, B-cell-depleted T cells, or T cells were the source of the cDNA or gDNA that made up the material.

Trimming stripped 0 bases from V and 3 bases from J, with 3 bases between. CDR3 size: 12 residues. CDR1 and CDR2 (germline): ENHRY, SYGVKD. The chain is built from TRBV10-3 and TRBJ2-7; D gene uncertain. The TCR originated in a woman in her 40s with acute COVID-19. The sequenced material came from PBMCs or T cells enriched from blood (not recorded which). CDR3 amino acids: CAISESSYEQYF. Here the CDR3 DNA reads TGTGCCATCAGTGAGTCCAGCTACGAGCAGTACTTC.